This T cell receptor beta chain is drawn from a study of T-cell reconstitution after alpha-beta-depleted transplantation in children. Notes on the study in general: T-cell counts and diversity at one year post-transplant came mainly from newly produced T cells.

As to this clonotype: Its antigen is currently unknown.

During its preparation, the TCRbeta library received unique molecular identifiers. One entry per CDR3 protein, called by TCRdb with MiXCR from the PCR reads. The sample consists of hundreds of thousands of distinct CDR3 sequences, 15% to 20% of them appearing once. V was trimmed by 6 bases and J by 0 bases, leaving 8 bases between them. This CDR3 region has 13 residues. In germline, CDR1 is MNHNY, CDR2 SVGAGI (reference sequence). This clonotype was obtained from a male patient between 10 and 17 years old who had a stem cell transplant for acute lymphoblastic leukemia, so the T cells may come from the graft donor. The material was PBMCs, mostly from graft donor cells, obtained 360 days after TCRalphabeta/CD19-depleted stem cell transplant. V usage is TRBV6-6 and J usage is TRBJ1-1; D gene uncertain. Here the CDR3 DNA reads TGTGCCAGCAGCCCTGCCCTGAACACTGAAGCTTTCTTT. Its translation is CASSPALNTEAFF.